This T cell receptor beta chain was retrieved from a study of blood T cell repertoires in COVID-19. Germline V gene lookup returns CDR1 KGHDR and CDR2 SFDVKD. V was pared by 9 bases and J by 1 base, with 23 bases between. This CDR3 has 17 amino acids. Only in-frame clones appear in the TCRdb table, and some are missing; sequencing was by immunoSEQ multiplex PCR. The profile shows around 250,000 clones, around 86% of them singletons. The clonotype originates from a woman in her 70s with active or convalescent COVID-19. What was sequenced was peripheral blood. The chain couples TRBV24-1 to TRBJ1-1; D remains ambiguous. The CDR3 region has the DNA TGTGCCACCGCGCACGGCGGGGAGAGGAATGGGAACACTGAAGCTTTCTTT. Translating it yields CATAHGGERNGNTEAFF.